The clone carrying this TCR beta chain was seen many times. There are 15 residues in the CDR3. The V gene lost 4 bases and the J gene lost 4 bases, with 14 bases spanning the gap. The germline CDR1 and CDR2 sequences are MDHEN and SYDVKM. The sample originates from a study of read filtering for tumor transcriptome and immune sequencing. Molecular barcoded adaptors covering alpha/delta and beta/gamma chains were used on approximately 440 ng RNA. Using its own MiXCR run on the reads, TCRdb lists one record per CDR3 protein. The table records roughly 90,000 distinct CDR3 sequences, approximately 13% of them present only once.

Source material: a population of CD138-negative cells sorted from bone marrow. V is TRBV28 and J is TRBJ1-5; D might be TRBD1 (5 bases). This receptor was obtained from a donor at least 40 years old with multiple myeloma. The CDR3 is CASSSPGRPNQPQHF. CDR3 DNA: TGTGCCAGCAGTTCTCCGGGACGGCCAAATCAGCCCCAGCATTTT.